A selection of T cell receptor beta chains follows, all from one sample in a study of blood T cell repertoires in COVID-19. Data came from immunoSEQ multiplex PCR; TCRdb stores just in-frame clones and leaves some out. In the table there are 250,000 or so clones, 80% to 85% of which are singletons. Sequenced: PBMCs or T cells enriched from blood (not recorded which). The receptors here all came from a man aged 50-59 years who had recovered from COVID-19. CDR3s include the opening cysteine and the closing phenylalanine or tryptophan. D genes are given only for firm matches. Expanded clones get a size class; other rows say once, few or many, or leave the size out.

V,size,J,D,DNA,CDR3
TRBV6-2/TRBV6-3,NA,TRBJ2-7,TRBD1,TGTGCCAGCAGTGCCCCGGGACAGGGGGTCTACGAGCAGTACTTC,CASSAPGQGVYEQYF
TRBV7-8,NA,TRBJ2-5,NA,TGTGCCAGCAGTTCTTTCCGACAGGCCCCAGGGACCCAGTACTTC,CASSSFRQAPGTQYF
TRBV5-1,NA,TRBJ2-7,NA,TGCGCCAGCAGCCCAGGAAAAGACAGGAGGTCCTACGAGCAGTACTTC,CASSPGKDRRSYEQYF
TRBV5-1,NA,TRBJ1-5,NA,TGCGCCAGCAGACGAGACATCCAGAGCAATCAGCCCCAGCATTTT,CASRRDIQSNQPQHF
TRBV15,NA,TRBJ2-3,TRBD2,TGTGCCACCACCCAGAGATCGCGGACTAGCGGGAGCTTGGTTCCCACAGATACGCAGTATTTT,CATTQRSRTSGSLVPTDTQYF
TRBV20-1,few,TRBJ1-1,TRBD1,TGCAGTGCTGGTGGGCCAGGGGGTGGTAGCACTGAAGCTTTCTTT,CSAGGPGGGSTEAFF
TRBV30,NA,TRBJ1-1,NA,TGTGCCTGGAGGATGGGCCGTGAAGCTTTCTTT,CAWRMGREAFF
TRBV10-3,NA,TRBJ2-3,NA,TGTGCCATCAGTGAGTCCGCAGGGGTGGTTACAGATACGCAGTATTTT,CAISESAGVVTDTQYF
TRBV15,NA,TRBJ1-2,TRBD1,TGTGCCACCAGTCGGTCTGGACAGGGTGATGGCTACACCTTC,CATSRSGQGDGYTF
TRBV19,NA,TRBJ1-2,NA,TGTGCCAGCAGTATTGGGTGGAGGGGTGGCAACTATGGCTACACCTTC,CASSIGWRGGNYGYTF
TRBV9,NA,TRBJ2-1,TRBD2,TGTGCCAGCAGCGTAGAGATAGCGGGGTACAATGAGCAGTTCTTC,CASSVEIAGYNEQFF
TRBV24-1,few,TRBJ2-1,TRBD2,TGTGCCACCAGTGACTCTGTTCGCGGGGGGTTTTACAATGAGCAGTTCTTC,CATSDSVRGGFYNEQFF
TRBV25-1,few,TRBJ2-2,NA,TGTGCCAGCAACCCGACAGTTTCGAACACCGGGGAGCTGTTTTTT,CASNPTVSNTGELFF
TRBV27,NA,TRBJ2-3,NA,TGTGCCAGCAGTTTATCTGCTAGCGCGACAGATACGCAGTATTTT,CASSLSASATDTQYF
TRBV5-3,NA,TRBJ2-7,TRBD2,TGTGCCAGAAGCTTGGCGAGTAGCGGGGAATCCGAGCAGTACTTC,CARSLASSGESEQYF
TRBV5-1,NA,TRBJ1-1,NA,TGCGCCAGCAGCCCGCTGGGGGAGGGAGCTTTCTTT,CASSPLGEGAFF
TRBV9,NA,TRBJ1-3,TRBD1,TGTGCCAGCAGCCCCGGACAGGCGCGAGACACCATATATTTT,CASSPGQARDTIYF
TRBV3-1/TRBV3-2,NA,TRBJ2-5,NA,TGTGCCAGCCTACGAGGTGGGCAAGAGACCCAGTACTTC,CASLRGGQETQYF
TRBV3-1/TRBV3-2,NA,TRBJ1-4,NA,TGTGCCAGCAGCCTTCCAGATCCGGGGAATGAAAAACTGTTTTTT,CASSLPDPGNEKLFF